Below are 28 T cell receptor beta chains sequenced from a single sample in a study of CD8 T cells in ankylosing spondylitis. TCRdb re-analysed the 5' RACE reads in MiXCR, keeping a single row per CDR3 protein. The data hold 25,000 to 35,000 distinct CDR3 sequences, with 5.3% observed a single time. The sequenced sample consisted of blood, either unsorted or a sorted T cell fraction (not recorded which). The receptors come from a female donor with ankylosing spondylitis or in good health (not recorded which).

Ten or more counts support this clonotype. The rearrangement links TRBV9 to TRBJ2-5; 7 bases are a match to TRBD1. Germline assignment: CDR1 SGDLS and CDR2 YYNGEE. The CDR3 loop spans 15 amino acids. The V gene end was trimmed by 0 bases and the J gene end by 4 bases; junction bases not matched to a gene: 6. CDR3 bases: TGTGCCAGCAGCGTAGAGGCAGGGGGAAGAGAGACCCAGTACTTC. Protein sequence: CASSVEAGGRETQYF. Based on the CDR3 plus reference TRBV9 and TRBJ2-5, the full variable domain is DSGVTQTPKHLITATGQRVTLRCSPRSGDLSVYWYQQSLDQGLQFLIQYYNGEERAKGNILERFSAQQFPDLHSELNLSSLELGDSALYFCASSVEAGGRETQYFGPGTRLLVL.

This clonotype came up a few times. The genes are TRBV9 and TRBJ2-1; 9 positions match TRBD2. The germline gives CDR1 SGDLS, CDR2 YYNGEE. The trim removed 0 bases at V and 8 bases at J, leaving 6 bases unmatched. The CDR3 contains 15 residues. The CDR3 region has the DNA TGTGCCAGCAGCGTAGGCGTTAGCGGGGGCGATGAGCAGTTCTTC. Amino acid sequence: CASSVGVSGGDEQFF. Drawing the rest from reference TRBV9 and TRBJ2-1, the complete variable domain is DSGVTQTPKHLITATGQRVTLRCSPRSGDLSVYWYQQSLDQGLQFLIQYYNGEERAKGNILERFSAQQFPDLHSELNLSSLELGDSALYFCASSVGVSGGDEQFFGPGTRLTVL.

The gene calls are TRBV9 and TRBJ2-3; D not certain. The CDR3 consists of 15 residues. Germline V CDR1 and CDR2: SGDLS, YYNGEE. V was shortened by 4 bases and J by 1 base, with 13 bases between the two germline ends. CDR3 amino acids: CASSSGLPGTDTQYF. DNA of the CDR3: TGTGCCAGCAGCTCGGGCCTCCCAGGCACAGATACGCAGTATTTT.

This clonotype is medium-sized. This chain uses TRBV9 with TRBJ1-3; D is uncertain. CDR1 and CDR2 (germline): SGDLS, YYNGEE. V was clipped by 3 bases and J by 0 bases, with 7 bases between them. This CDR3 has 14 residues. CDR3: CASSADPSGNTIYF. The DNA for the CDR3 is TGTGCCAGCAGCGCCGATCCCTCTGGAAACACCATATATTTT.

The table lists this clonotype with many counts. The CDR3 reads CASSVGVTSGGGETQYF. The DNA of the CDR3 is TGTGCCAGCAGCGTAGGGGTCACTAGCGGAGGAGGGGAGACCCAGTACTTC. The rearrangement uses TRBV9 and TRBJ2-5; 8 bases are shared with TRBD2. CDR1 and CDR2 from the germline V gene are SGDLS and YYNGEE. This CDR3 is 17 amino acids long. V dropped 0 bases and J dropped 5; count of bases not matched to a gene: 12.

This clonotype was counted many times. The chain has TRBV9 and TRBJ2-7, with D uncertain. V lost 4 bases to trimming and J lost 9 bases, with 17 bases between them. The germline V gene encodes CDR1 SGDLS and CDR2 YYNGEE. The CDR3 has 13 residues. Written as DNA, the CDR3 is TGTGCCAGCAGCCCCCGGACCTTCCAGACGCAGTACTTC. This sequence encodes CASSPRTFQTQYF.

This clonotype showed up many times. V usage is TRBV9 and J usage is TRBJ2-3; 8 positions match TRBD1. Trimming cost V 3 bases and J 6 bases; bases outside gene matches: 6. The CDR3 sequence is 14 residues long. CDR1 is SGDLS, CDR2 YYNGEE, per germline. The CDR3 sequence: CASSGTGRRDTQYF. CDR3 in DNA: TGTGCCAGCAGCGGGACAGGGAGGCGGGATACGCAGTATTTT.

This clonotype was observed at least ten times. The rearrangement links TRBV9 to TRBJ2-1, with 9 bases matching TRBD1. Germline V lookup: CDR1 SGDLS, CDR2 YYNGEE. Trimming cost V 3 bases and J 9 bases; bases outside gene matches: 7. The CDR3 length is 14 residues. CDR3 protein: CASSGPGQGPEQFF. CDR3 sequence (DNA): TGTGCCAGCAGCGGGCCGGGACAGGGTCCTGAGCAGTTCTTC.

This clonotype has more than one count but fewer than ten. The chain is built from TRBV9 and TRBJ2-1; tentatively, D is TRBD2 (5 bases). The CDR3 is 16 amino acids. Per germline, CDR1 SGDLS and CDR2 YYNGEE. The V and J ends lost 0 bases and 6 bases respectively, with 16 bases between them. The CDR3 DNA reads TGTGCCAGCAGCGTAGTCTCCGGAGGCGGAGTCAATGAGCAGTTCTTC. Amino acids: CASSVVSGGGVNEQFF.

This clonotype was counted ten times or more. The chain combines TRBV9 with TRBJ2-1; 12 nucleotides align to TRBD2. Germline loops: CDR1 SGDLS, CDR2 YYNGEE. This CDR3 is built from 16 residues. The ends lost 4 bases at V and 6 bases at J; junction bases unmatched: 8. CDR3 sequence reads: CASSPQLAGGFNEQFF. DNA for the CDR3: TGTGCCAGCAGCCCCCAACTAGCGGGGGGATTCAATGAGCAGTTCTTC.

Ten or more counts support this clonotype. A read error may be the cause here, since a much bigger clone is one base away. The chain is built from TRBV9 and TRBJ1-1; D possibly corresponds to TRBD1 (5 bases). The germline V gene encodes CDR1 SGDLS and CDR2 YYNGEE. V shed 1 base and J shed 4 bases, with 8 bases lying between them. The CDR3 loop spans 13 amino acids. CDR3 bases: TGTGCCAGCAGCGTACGGGGGACCACTGAAGCTTTCTTT. Its translation: CASSVRGTTEAFF. Combining the CDR3 with reference TRBV9 and TRBJ1-1 gives the whole variable domain DSGVTQTPKHLITATGQRVTLRCSPRSGDLSVYWYQQSLDQGLQFLIQYYNGEERAKGNILERFSAQQFPDLHSELNLSSLELGDSALYFCASSVRGTTEAFFGQGTRLTVV.

There are a few counts of this clonotype. The CDR3 DNA is TGTGCCAGCAGCCGGGTGGGGGCGCCGGCCGGGGCCAACGTCCTGACTTTC. This gives the protein CASSRVGAPAGANVLTF. The chain employs TRBV9 and TRBJ2-6, with a tentative D call TRBD1 (6 bases). The CDR3 is 17 amino acids. Germline V gene data show CDR1 as SGDLS and CDR2 as YYNGEE. V lost 4 bases and J lost 4, with 18 bases in between.

The rearrangement uses TRBV9 and TRBJ2-1; 7 positions agree with TRBD2. The germline gives CDR1 SGDLS, CDR2 YYNGEE. J lost 4 bases, V lost 4 bases, and 8 bases had no gene match. The CDR3 totals 15 residues. The CDR3 nucleotides read TGTGCCAGCAGCCTGGGACTATCACCATACAATGAGCAGTTCTTC. This codes for CASSLGLSPYNEQFF.

This clonotype was picked up many times. J is TRBJ1-2 and V is TRBV9, with D possibly matching TRBD1 (6 bases). In germline, CDR1 is SGDLS, CDR2 YYNGEE. V dropped 0 bases and J dropped 8 bases, with 14 bases sitting between them. CDR3 size: 14 residues. The CDR3 is CASSVAFRGAGYTF. CDR3 nucleotide sequence: TGTGCCAGCAGCGTAGCTTTCAGGGGCGCAGGCTACACCTTC.

This clonotype appeared many times. The genes are TRBV9 and TRBJ2-1, with TRBD2 identical over 8 bases. CDR1 and CDR2 from the germline V gene are SGDLS and YYNGEE. The trim removed 0 bases at V and 0 bases at J, leaving 2 bases unmatched. CDR3 length: 16 residues. CDR3 amino acids: CASSVVTSGSYNEQFF. The CDR3 bases are TGTGCCAGCAGCGTAGTCACTAGCGGCTCCTACAATGAGCAGTTCTTC.

This clonotype occurred many times. This rearrangement joins TRBV9 to TRBJ1-4; D is uncertain. V shed 4 bases and J shed 7 bases, with 11 bases lying between them. CDR3 length: 13 residues. Germline assignment: CDR1 SGDLS and CDR2 YYNGEE. CDR3 sequence reads: CASSSPSAEKLFF. DNA for the CDR3: TGTGCCAGCAGCAGCCCCTCGGCTGAAAAACTGTTTTTT.

This clonotype was observed a few times. The chain employs TRBV9 and TRBJ1-3; D gene unclear. V was cut by 3 bases and J by 0 bases, with 10 bases left in between. There are 15 residues in the CDR3. CDR1 is SGDLS and CDR2 is YYNGEE in the germline V gene. The CDR3 loop is CASSGGLNSGNTIYF. Here the CDR3 DNA reads TGTGCCAGCAGCGGTGGGCTGAACTCTGGAAACACCATATATTTT.

The sample holds many counts of this clonotype. The genes are TRBV9 and TRBJ1-4; D is undetermined. The CDR3 is made up of 15 amino acids. Trimming took 1 base from V and 4 from J, leaving 11 bases between them. The germline CDR1 and CDR2 sequences are SGDLS and YYNGEE. CDR3 loop: CASSVSTGGNEKLFF. For the CDR3, the DNA is TGTGCCAGCAGCGTATCTACCGGAGGTAATGAAAAACTGTTTTTT.

Many counts were recorded for this clonotype. V usage is TRBV9 and J usage is TRBJ2-1, with 14 bases that match TRBD2. CDR3 length: 14 residues. The junction had 1 base not matched to a gene; V was cut back by 2 bases and J by 9 bases. Germline V CDR1 and CDR2: SGDLS, YYNGEE. The CDR3 loop reads CASSVGLAGGEQFF. In DNA, the CDR3 is TGTGCCAGCAGCGTCGGACTAGCGGGGGGTGAGCAGTTCTTC.

This clonotype was detected many times. V and J are TRBV9 and TRBJ2-2, with 14 nucleotides matching TRBD2. Germline V gene data show CDR1 as SGDLS and CDR2 as YYNGEE. V gave up 4 bases and J gave up 5 bases; unmatched junction bases: 4. The CDR3 is 16 residues long. The chain's CDR3 is CASSLGTSGGTGELFF. CDR3 sequence (DNA): TGTGCCAGCAGCCTAGGGACTAGCGGGGGTACCGGGGAGCTGTTTTTT.

This clonotype occurred many times. This chain connects TRBV9 to TRBJ2-3; TRBD2 aligns across 12 bases. The CDR3 covers 17 residues. V shed 0 bases, J shed 2 bases, and the junction held 4 bases outside the gene matches. The V gene's germline CDR1 is SGDLS and CDR2 YYNGEE. The CDR3 region has the DNA TGTGCCAGCAGCGTAGACACTAGCGGGGGGCCCACAGATACGCAGTATTTT. It yields the protein CASSVDTSGGPTDTQYF.

This chain links TRBV9 with TRBJ2-1, with TRBD1 matching over 9 bases. The V and J ends lost 4 bases and 8 bases, in that order; junction bases with no gene match: 7. From germline, CDR1 is SGDLS and CDR2 YYNGEE. The CDR3 is 14 amino acids. The CDR3 sequence: CASSRDRASDEQFF. The CDR3 region has the DNA TGTGCCAGCAGCCGGGACAGGGCTTCCGATGAGCAGTTCTTC.

Ten or more counts support this clonotype. CDR3: CASSVEALAGVVQYF. CDR3 coding DNA: TGTGCCAGCAGCGTAGAGGCCCTAGCGGGAGTGGTACAGTACTTC. The chain employs TRBV9 and TRBJ2-7; 10 bases line up with TRBD2. V gave up 0 bases and J gave up 10 bases; unmatched junction bases: 10. The CDR3 length is 15 residues. Germline loops: CDR1 SGDLS, CDR2 YYNGEE.

J is TRBJ2-2 and V is TRBV9; 8 bases align to TRBD2. CDR1 SGDLS and CDR2 YYNGEE come from the germline V gene. The CDR3 runs 15 residues. V dropped 4 bases and J dropped 5; count of bases not matched to a gene: 7. CDR3 sequence reads: CASSPRGAGTGELFF. The CDR3 coding sequence is TGTGCCAGCAGCCCGCGGGGGGCGGGGACCGGGGAGCTGTTTTTT.

This clonotype was seen ten or more times. J is TRBJ2-1 and V is TRBV9; the match to TRBD2 covers 8 bases. The germline CDR1 and CDR2 sequences are SGDLS and YYNGEE. This CDR3 has 14 amino acids. V shed 2 bases, J shed 6 bases, and the junction held 4 bases outside the gene matches. The CDR3 nucleotides are TGTGCCAGCAGCGTGGGACTAGTTTTCAATGAGCAGTTCTTC. Protein product: CASSVGLVFNEQFF.

This clonotype has ten or more counts. The rearrangement joins TRBV9 to TRBJ2-2; TRBD2 matches at 12 bases. There are 17 residues in the CDR3. With V trimmed by 3 bases and J by 6 bases, 9 bases remained unmatched. The germline gives CDR1 SGDLS, CDR2 YYNGEE. CDR3 protein: CASSASPSGGGSGELFF. CDR3 sequence (DNA): TGTGCCAGCAGCGCCTCTCCTAGCGGGGGGGGGTCCGGGGAGCTGTTTTTT.

This clonotype was recorded many times. The rearrangement links TRBV9 to TRBJ2-7, with D hard to call. V gave up 0 bases and J gave up 5 bases, with 15 bases separating them. The CDR3 loop spans 15 amino acids. Germline V gene data show CDR1 as SGDLS and CDR2 as YYNGEE. CDR3 nucleotide sequence: TGTGCCAGCAGCGTAGGGGCGGAAAGTAGAAACGAGCAGTACTTC. Its translation is CASSVGAESRNEQYF.

This clonotype turned up a few times. J is TRBJ2-5 and V is TRBV9; 9 bases are shared with TRBD1. Germline V gene data show CDR1 as SGDLS and CDR2 as YYNGEE. This CDR3 spans 16 amino acids. The J segment lost 2 bases and the V segment lost 2 bases, leaving 7 bases of the junction unmatched. Written as DNA, the CDR3 is TGTGCCAGCAGCGTCTCCGGGACAGGGAATCAAGAGACCCAGTACTTC. Amino acid sequence: CASSVSGTGNQETQYF. Filled out from reference TRBV9 and TRBJ2-5, the complete variable domain reads DSGVTQTPKHLITATGQRVTLRCSPRSGDLSVYWYQQSLDQGLQFLIQYYNGEERAKGNILERFSAQQFPDLHSELNLSSLELGDSALYFCASSVSGTGNQETQYFGPGTRLLVL.